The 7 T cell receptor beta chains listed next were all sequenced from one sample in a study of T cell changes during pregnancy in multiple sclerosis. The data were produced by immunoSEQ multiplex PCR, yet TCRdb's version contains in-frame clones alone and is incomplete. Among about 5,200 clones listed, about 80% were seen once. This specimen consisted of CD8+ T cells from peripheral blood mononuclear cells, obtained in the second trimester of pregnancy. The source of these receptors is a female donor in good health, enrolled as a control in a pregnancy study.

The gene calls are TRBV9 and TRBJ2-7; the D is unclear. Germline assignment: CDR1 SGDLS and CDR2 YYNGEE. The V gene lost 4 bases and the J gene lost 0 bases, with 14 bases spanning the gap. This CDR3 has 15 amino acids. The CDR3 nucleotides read TGTGCCAGCAGCCCGTCCGGAGCGTACTCCTACGAGCAGTACTTC. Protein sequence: CASSPSGAYSYEQYF. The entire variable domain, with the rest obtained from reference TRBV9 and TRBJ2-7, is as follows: DSGVTQTPKHLITATGQRVTLRCSPRSGDLSVYWYQQSLDQGLQFLIQYYNGEERAKGNILERFSAQQFPDLHSELNLSSLELGDSALYFCASSPSGAYSYEQYFGPGTRLTVT.

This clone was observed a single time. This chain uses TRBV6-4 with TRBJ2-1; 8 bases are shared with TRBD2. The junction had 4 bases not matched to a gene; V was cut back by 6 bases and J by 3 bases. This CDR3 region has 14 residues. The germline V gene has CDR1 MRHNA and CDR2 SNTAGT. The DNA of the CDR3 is TGTGCCAGCAGCATCGGGGGGGACTACAATGAGCAGTTCTTC. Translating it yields CASSIGGDYNEQFF.

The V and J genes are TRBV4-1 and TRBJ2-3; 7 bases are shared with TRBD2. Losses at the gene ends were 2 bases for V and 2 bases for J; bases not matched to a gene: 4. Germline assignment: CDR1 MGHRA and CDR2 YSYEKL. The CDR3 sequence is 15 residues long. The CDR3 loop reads CASSQNSGSTDTQYF. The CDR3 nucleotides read TGCGCCAGCAGCCAAAATAGCGGGTCCACAGATACGCAGTATTTT.

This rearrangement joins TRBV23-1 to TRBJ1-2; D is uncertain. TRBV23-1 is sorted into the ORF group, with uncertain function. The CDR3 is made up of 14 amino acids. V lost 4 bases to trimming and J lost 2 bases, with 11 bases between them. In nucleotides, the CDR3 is TGCGCCAGCAGTCCTCCGGGAGGGAACTATGGCTACACCTTC. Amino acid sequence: CASSPPGGNYGYTF.

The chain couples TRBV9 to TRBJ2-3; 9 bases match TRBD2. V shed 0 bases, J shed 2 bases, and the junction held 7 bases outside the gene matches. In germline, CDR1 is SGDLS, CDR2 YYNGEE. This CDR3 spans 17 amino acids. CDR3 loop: CASSVEGSGGLTDTQYF. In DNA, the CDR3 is TGTGCCAGCAGCGTAGAAGGTAGCGGGGGACTCACAGATACGCAGTATTTT. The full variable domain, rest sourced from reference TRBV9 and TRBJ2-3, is DSGVTQTPKHLITATGQRVTLRCSPRSGDLSVYWYQQSLDQGLQFLIQYYNGEERAKGNILERFSAQQFPDLHSELNLSSLELGDSALYFCASSVEGSGGLTDTQYFGPGTRLTVL.

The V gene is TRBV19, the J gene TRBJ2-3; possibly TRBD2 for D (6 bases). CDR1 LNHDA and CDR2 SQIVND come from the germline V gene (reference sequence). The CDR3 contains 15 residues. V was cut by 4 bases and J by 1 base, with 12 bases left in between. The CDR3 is CASSRGEYGTDTQYF. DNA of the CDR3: TGTGCCAGTAGTAGGGGGGAATATGGCACAGATACGCAGTATTTT.

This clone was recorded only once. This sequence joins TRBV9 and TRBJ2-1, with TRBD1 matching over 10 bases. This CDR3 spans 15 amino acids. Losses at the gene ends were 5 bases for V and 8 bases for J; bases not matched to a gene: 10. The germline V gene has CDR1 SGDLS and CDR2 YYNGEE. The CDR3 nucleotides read TGTGCCAGCAGGCCGGGACAGGGGTTTTTAGATGAGCAGTTCTTC. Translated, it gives CASRPGQGFLDEQFF.